A selection of T cell receptor beta chains follows, all from one sample in a study of blood T cell repertoires in COVID-19. Libraries were prepared by immunoSEQ multiplex PCR; TCRdb keeps only in-frame clonotypes and omits some of them. The repertoire holds about 100,000 clones, around 88% seen once, with approximately 5% in the top ten. Material: peripheral blood. These receptors came from a human donor in a cohort sampled during active COVID-19. Each CDR3 is given with its conserved first and last residue. Fields, in order: CDR3 length, D gene, J gene, V gene, CDR3 protein, CDR3 DNA. The D gene is left open where the match is weak.

>12|TRBD1|TRBJ1-2|TRBV12-3/TRBV12-4
CASREGAGGYTF
TGTGCCAGCAGGGAGGGGGCAGGTGGCTACACCTTC
>17|TRBD1|TRBJ2-2|TRBV28
CASTIGQGLSSTGELFF
TGTGCCAGCACCATAGGACAGGGCTTATCAAGCACCGGGGAGCTGTTTTTT
>13|TRBD1|TRBJ2-7|TRBV29-1
CSVRTGYSYEQYF
TGCAGCGTTCGGACAGGGTATTCCTACGAGCAGTACTTC
>20|-|TRBJ2-3|TRBV12-5
CASGLVPPPVTEENTDTQYF
TGTGCTAGTGGTTTGGTACCTCCGCCCGTAACGGAGGAGAACACAGATACGCAGTATTTT
>14|-|TRBJ2-3|TRBV5-1
CASSLAGVFDTQYF
TGCGCCAGCAGCTTGGCGGGAGTGTTCGATACGCAGTATTTT
>16|TRBD1|TRBJ2-7|TRBV19
CASSPLPGQGSYEQYF
TGTGCCAGTAGTCCTCTCCCGGGACAGGGGTCCTACGAGCAGTACTTC
>13|TRBD1|TRBJ2-2|TRBV2
CARTGPNTGELFF
TGTGCCAGGACAGGGCCGAACACCGGGGAGCTGTTTTTT
>19|TRBD2|TRBJ2-3|TRBV5-1
CASSLAVSRLAGPGDTQYF
TGCGCCAGCAGCTTGGCCGTCTCTCGTCTAGCGGGACCGGGGGATACGCAGTATTTT
>15|-|TRBJ2-7|TRBV5-4
CASSLAGQQSYEQYF
TGTGCCAGCAGCTTGGCAGGGCAGCAATCCTACGAGCAGTACTTC
>15|TRBD1|TRBJ1-5|TRBV7-6
CASSSGTGINQPQHF
TGTGCCAGCAGCTCCGGGACAGGGATCAATCAGCCCCAGCATTTT
>13|-|TRBJ1-4|TRBV7-2
CATGRSANEKLFF
TGTGCCACCGGGAGGTCGGCTAATGAAAAACTGTTTTTT
>16|TRBD1|TRBJ1-2|TRBV9
CASSGTGTGGLNGYTF
TGTGCCAGCAGCGGTACCGGGACAGGGGGCCTGAATGGCTACACCTTC
>15|TRBD2|TRBJ2-1|TRBV3-1/TRBV3-2
CASSLLAGEVNEQFF
TGTGCCAGCAGCCTGCTAGCGGGAGAGGTCAATGAGCAGTTCTTC
>15|-|TRBJ1-2|TRBV15
CATSQRRAGRDGYTF
TGTGCCACCAGCCAAAGGCGGGCAGGGAGGGATGGCTACACCTTC
>13|-|TRBJ1-1|TRBV29-1
CSVDGGAGTEAFF
TGCAGCGTTGATGGAGGGGCAGGCACTGAAGCTTTCTTT
>17|TRBD1|TRBJ2-2|TRBV5-1
CASSPGQGARLTGELFF
TGCGCCAGCAGCCCGGGACAGGGGGCAAGACTAACCGGGGAGCTGTTTTTT
>16|-|TRBJ2-1|TRBV6-2/TRBV6-3
CASSLTGSKAYNEQFF
TGTGCCAGCAGTCTCACAGGGTCTAAGGCCTACAATGAGCAGTTCTTC
>15|TRBD1|TRBJ1-5|TRBV19
CASSQRTGGTQPQHF
TGTGCCAGTAGTCAGCGGACAGGGGGCACTCAGCCCCAGCATTTT
>14|-|TRBJ2-2|TRBV5-4
CASSFPQVTGELFF
TGTGCCAGCAGCTTTCCACAGGTCACCGGGGAGCTGTTTTTT
>15|TRBD1|TRBJ1-2|TRBV2
CASRILTQGTYGYTF
TGTGCCAGCAGGATCCTGACACAGGGGACTTATGGCTACACCTTC